The clone carrying this TCR beta chain came up a few times. What it recognizes is unknown. The junction and the germline gene differ at one end; a read error may be behind it. This record comes from a study of long-term antiretroviral therapy in people with HIV. Study observations and caveats: Repertoires in HIV (unlike those of controls) had narrower CDR3 length ranges. ART preceded a rise in diversity that nonetheless stayed lower than in transplant donor controls.

CDR3 length equals 13 residues. In germline, CDR1 is SSHAT, CDR2 FNYEAQ (reference sequence). Run at survey level, the immunoSEQ assay was version v3.0. Assay: immunoSEQ multiplex PCR; the TCRdb copy retains only in-frame clones and omits some. The sample includes some 25,000 clones, approximately 88% of them seen just once. The source material was unsorted PBMCs, sampled approximately 4.3 years after starting antiretroviral therapy. The rearrangement uses TRBV7-7 and TRBJ2-7, with 10 bases aligning to TRBD2. The sequence derives from a man aged 30-40 years with HIV. The CDR3 DNA reads TGTGCTAGCAGCGCTGGGCTAGCGGGGGTCCAGTACTTC. Residues: CASSAGLAGVQYF.